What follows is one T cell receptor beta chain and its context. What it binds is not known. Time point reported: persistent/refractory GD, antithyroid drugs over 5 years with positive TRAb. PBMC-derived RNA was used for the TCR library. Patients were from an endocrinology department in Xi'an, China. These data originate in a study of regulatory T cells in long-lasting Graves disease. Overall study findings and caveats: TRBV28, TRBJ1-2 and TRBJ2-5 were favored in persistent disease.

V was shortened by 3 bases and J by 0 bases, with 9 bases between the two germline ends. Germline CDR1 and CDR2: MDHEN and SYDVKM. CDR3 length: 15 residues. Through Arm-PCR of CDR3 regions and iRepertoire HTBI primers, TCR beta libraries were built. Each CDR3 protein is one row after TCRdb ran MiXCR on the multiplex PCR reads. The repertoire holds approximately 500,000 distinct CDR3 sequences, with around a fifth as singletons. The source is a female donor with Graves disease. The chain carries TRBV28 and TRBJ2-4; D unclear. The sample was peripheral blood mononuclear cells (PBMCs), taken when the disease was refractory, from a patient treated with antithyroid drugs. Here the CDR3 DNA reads TGTGCCAGCAGTTTCGGCCTGATAGCCAAAAACATTCAGTACTTC. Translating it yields CASSFGLIAKNIQYF.